Listed below are T cell receptor beta chains from one sample, sequenced in a study of T cells in Graves' hyperthyroidism and ophthalmopathy. TCRdb independently ran MiXCR on the multiplex PCR reads; one entry per CDR3 protein. The sample shows fewer than 300,000 distinct CDR3 sequences, roughly 15% of them seen only once. The sample was blood. All receptors come from a woman aged 45 to 65 with Graves' hyperthyroidism that later progressed to Graves' ophthalmopathy. Each CDR3 is given with its conserved first and last residue.

v_call,j_call,cdr3_aa
TRBV12-3/TRBV12-4,TRBJ1-2,CASSWDAGGYTF
TRBV7-2,TRBJ2-5,CASSLLGQETQYF
TRBV19,TRBJ2-2,CASRGQEGAGELFF
TRBV3-1,TRBJ2-7,CASSPLAGAGKQYF
TRBV20-1,TRBJ2-1,CSAPGAGGHSYNEQFF
TRBV18,TRBJ2-3,CASSAGTDTQYF
TRBV7-3,TRBJ1-6,CASSRQGDGSPLHF
TRBV11-2,TRBJ2-1,CASSLNALIKYNEQFF
TRBV6-1,TRBJ2-5,CASSRVDRQTQYF
TRBV2,TRBJ1-2,CASSDNNYGYTF
TRBV28,TRBJ2-3,CASKNGMGPDTQYF
TRBV24-1,TRBJ2-2,CATSDQRGELFF
TRBV20-1,TRBJ1-1,CSARDSGRTVNTEAFF
TRBV29-1,TRBJ2-1,CSVDGTSWEQFF
TRBV2,TRBJ2-7,CASSGAITYEQYF
TRBV19,TRBJ2-1,CASSRAGQRGEQFF
TRBV4-2,TRBJ2-3,CANSQDLQAGRTDTQYF
TRBV9,TRBJ1-5,CASSVVYYDGGHYNQPQHF
TRBV6-1,TRBJ2-7,CASRLDSYEQYF
TRBV7-8,TRBJ2-1,CASSLGGRRGSYNEQFF
TRBV7-9,TRBJ2-7,CASSGYRDEQYF
TRBV18,TRBJ1-4,CASSRGPTNEKLFF